Listed below are T cell receptor beta chains from one sample, sequenced in a study of cytomegalovirus exposure and HLA in healthy donors. The table came from immunoSEQ multiplex PCR; TCRdb's copy has only in-frame clones and leaves some out. The sample has roughly 80,000 clones, 77% seen once. Material: PBMCs. Source of these receptors: a man aged 45-65 years in good health and CMV-seropositive. The CDR3 runs from the conserved cysteine through the conserved F or W. A D gene is named only where the DNA matches it firmly. Expanded clones are given a class, and other clones once, few, many or no size at all.

cdr3_aa: CASSYSRTGINEKLFF
cdr3_nt: TGTGCCAGCAGCTACTCTAGGACAGGGATTAATGAAAAACTGTTTTTT
v_call: TRBV7-8
j_call: TRBJ1-4
d_call: TRBD1
clone_size: -

cdr3_aa: CASSQAPSIDTQYF
cdr3_nt: TGCGCCAGCAGCCAAGCCCCTTCTATAGATACGCAGTATTTT
v_call: TRBV4-1
j_call: TRBJ2-3
d_call: -
clone_size: -

cdr3_aa: CIVESSYNEQFF
cdr3_nt: TGCATCGTAGAGAGCTCCTACAATGAGCAGTTCTTC
v_call: TRBV29-1
j_call: TRBJ2-1
d_call: -
clone_size: -

cdr3_aa: CASSEQLAYNEQFF
cdr3_nt: TGCGCCAGCAGCGAACAACTAGCCTACAATGAGCAGTTCTTC
v_call: TRBV5-1
j_call: TRBJ2-1
d_call: -
clone_size: -

cdr3_aa: CASSAEGYGYTF
cdr3_nt: TGCGCCAGCAGTGCAGAGGGATATGGCTACACCTTC
v_call: TRBV10-2
j_call: TRBJ1-2
d_call: -
clone_size: -

cdr3_aa: CASSVDGRGSYEQYF
cdr3_nt: TGTGCCAGCAGCGTAGATGGCAGGGGCTCCTACGAGCAGTACTTC
v_call: TRBV9
j_call: TRBJ2-7
d_call: -
clone_size: few

cdr3_aa: CASSPGQIKYNEQFF
cdr3_nt: TGTGCCAGCAGCCCCGGACAGATAAAGTACAATGAGCAGTTCTTC
v_call: TRBV14
j_call: TRBJ2-1
d_call: -
clone_size: -

cdr3_aa: CASSPNDRGQDQPQHF
cdr3_nt: TGTGCCAGTAGTCCGAATGACAGGGGGCAAGATCAGCCCCAGCATTTT
v_call: TRBV19
j_call: TRBJ1-5
d_call: TRBD1
clone_size: -

cdr3_aa: CAISGQGANQPQHF
cdr3_nt: TGTGCCATCAGTGGACAGGGGGCCAATCAGCCCCAGCATTTT
v_call: TRBV10-3
j_call: TRBJ1-5
d_call: TRBD1
clone_size: -

cdr3_aa: CASTRQGAYEQYF
cdr3_nt: TGTGCCAGCACGCGACAGGGGGCCTACGAGCAGTACTTC
v_call: TRBV2
j_call: TRBJ2-7
d_call: TRBD1
clone_size: once

cdr3_aa: CASLGQSVGEQFF
cdr3_nt: TGTGCCAGCTTGGGCCAAAGTGTCGGTGAGCAGTTCTTC
v_call: TRBV18
j_call: TRBJ2-1
d_call: -
clone_size: -

cdr3_aa: CASSLYTQTRENPDTQYF
cdr3_nt: TGCGCCAGCAGCTTGTATACCCAAACACGGGAAAACCCAGATACGCAGTATTTT
v_call: TRBV5-1
j_call: TRBJ2-3
d_call: -
clone_size: -

cdr3_aa: CASSSSSGPSSYEQYF
cdr3_nt: TGCGCCAGCAGCTCGTCTAGCGGGCCCTCCTCCTACGAGCAGTACTTC
v_call: TRBV5-1
j_call: TRBJ2-7
d_call: TRBD2
clone_size: -

cdr3_aa: CASSQDWGEPDLF
cdr3_nt: TGCGCCAGCAGCCAAGATTGGGGGGAACCAGACCTCTTC
v_call: TRBV4-3
j_call: TRBJ1-2
d_call: -
clone_size: few